Sequencing of this T cell receptor (beta chain) was carried out in a study of T cell responses to AZD1222 COVID-19 vaccine. Whole-study findings and limits: White British ancestry dominated among donors, who included more females, and clonal diversity was possibly underestimated. Researchers took repertoire samples only after the peak T cell response had come.

CDR3 length equals 16 residues. Deletions cut 2 bases from V and 4 bases from J, with 15 bases between. CDR1 and CDR2 from the germline V gene are WSHSY and SAAADI. Doses given second, at about 4 or about 12 weeks, were pooled. Profiling relied on immunoSEQ multiplex PCR, and the TCRdb table lists in-frame clones only, not all of them. The table lists approximately 100,000 clones, about 85% of them singletons. With respect to this clone: Antigen: not known.

The sample here was peripheral blood, taken 28 days after the second AZD1222 dose. The clonotype comes from an adult who received the AZD1222 COVID-19 vaccine. The V call is TRBV10-2, the J call TRBJ2-1; D possibly uses TRBD1 or TRBD2 (5 bases each). The CDR3 spells CASSENGRDAYNEQFF. The DNA of the CDR3 is TGCGCCAGCAGTGAGAATGGACGGGACGCTTACAATGAGCAGTTCTTC.